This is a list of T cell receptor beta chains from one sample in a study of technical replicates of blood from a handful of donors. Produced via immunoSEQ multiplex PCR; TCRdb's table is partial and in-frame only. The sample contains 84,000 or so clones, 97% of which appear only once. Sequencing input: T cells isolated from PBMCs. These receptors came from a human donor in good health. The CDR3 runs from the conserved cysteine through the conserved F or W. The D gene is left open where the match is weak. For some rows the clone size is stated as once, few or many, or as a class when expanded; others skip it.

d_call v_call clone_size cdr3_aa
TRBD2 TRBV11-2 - CASSSRLAGGKHYEQYF
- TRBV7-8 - CASGLTGKGEQYF
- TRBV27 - CASSLPLHHRSGETF
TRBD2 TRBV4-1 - CASSRAGGLIGETQYF
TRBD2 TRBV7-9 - CASSSLTSGMTSTDTQYF
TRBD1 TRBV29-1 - CSVERRDRVQETQYF
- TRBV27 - CASSLAMEESHEKLFF
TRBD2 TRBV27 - CASRGTSVYNEQFF
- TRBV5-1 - CASSFVFNEQFF
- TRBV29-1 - CSVVEGDPYNEQFF
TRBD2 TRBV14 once CASSQVGGGIGGANVLTF
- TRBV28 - CASSPTGISYEQYF
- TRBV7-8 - CASSLGHIYEQYF
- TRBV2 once CASSKSSLRSGYSNQPQHF
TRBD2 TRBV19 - CASSILTSGPYNEQFF